Below, 11 T cell receptor beta chains from the same sample are listed, as sequenced in a study of CD8+CD57+ T cells in acquired aplastic anemia. In patients chosen for sequencing, flow cytometry had shown CD8+CD57+ cell expansion. Genomic DNA templated the TCR beta VDJ and CDR3 profiling. A single record per CDR3 protein comes from TCRdb applying MiXCR to the reads. The data hold 120,000 or so distinct CDR3 sequences, with about 40% observed a single time. Sequencing was done on a sample of sorted CD4+, CD8+, or CD8+CD57+ T cells (not recorded which) from PBMCs. The source of these receptors is a human donor with aplastic anemia.

This clonotype came up many times. This chain joins TRBV20-1 and TRBJ2-6, with 8 bases lining up with TRBD2. V lost 5 bases to trimming and J lost 0 bases; unmatched junction nucleotides: 12. This CDR3 contains 18 residues. CDR1 and CDR2 (germline): DFQATT, SNEGSKA (reference sequence). The CDR3 nucleotides read TGCAGTGCTCACGGGGGGCTAGCGGGTCGCTCTGGGGCCAACGTCCTGACTTTC. Protein: CSAHGGLAGRSGANVLTF.

This sequence joins TRBV20-1 and TRBJ2-1, with 10 bases identical to TRBD2. V lost 6 bases and J lost 5; bases outside the gene matches: 1. CDR3 length equals 12 residues. Per germline, CDR1 DFQATT and CDR2 SNEGSKA (reference sequence). Written as DNA, the CDR3 is TGCAGTGCCGGACTAGCGGACAATGAGCAGTTCTTC. It specifies CSAGLADNEQFF.

This clonotype has more than one count but fewer than ten. This chain joins TRBV27 and TRBJ1-6, with 8 bases that match TRBD1. This CDR3 is built from 18 residues. Per the germline V gene, CDR1 is MNHEY and CDR2 is SMNVEV (reference sequence). The ends lost 2 bases at V and 6 bases at J; junction bases unmatched: 12. CDR3 region: CASSLQTGATHFNSPLHF. CDR3 DNA sequence: TGTGCCAGCAGTTTACAGACAGGGGCTACCCACTTTAATTCACCCCTCCACTTT.

The gene calls are TRBV5-5 and TRBJ2-5; TRBD1 is a possible D gene (6 bases). The CDR3 contains 14 residues. V lost 4 bases, J lost 7 bases, and 17 bases lay in between. The V gene's germline CDR1 is SGHKS and CDR2 YYEKEE (reference sequence). This CDR3 reads CASSPGTLKGTQYF. The CDR3 DNA reads as TGTGCCAGCAGCCCCGGGACACTAAAAGGGACCCAGTACTTC.

This clonotype was seen at least ten times. The chain combines TRBV20-1 with TRBJ2-7; D is ambiguous. CDR1 DFQATT and CDR2 SNEGSKA come from the germline V gene (reference sequence). This CDR3 is 13 amino acids long. The V end lost 7 bases, the J end lost 6 bases, and 19 bases lay between the germline ends. The CDR3, as DNA: TGCAGTGAGAACCGGGCCCCTTATATCGAGCAGTACGTC. Encoded protein: CSENRAPYIEQYV.

This clonotype was seen only once. The chain has TRBV18 and TRBJ1-6, with D maybe TRBD1 (6 bases). Germline lookup yields CDR1 KGHSH and CDR2 LQKENI. This CDR3 comprises 15 residues. The V end lost 2 bases, the J end lost 9 bases, and 14 bases lay between the germline ends. CDR3 sequence: CASSPGGGIGSPLHF. CDR3 in DNA: TGTGCCAGCTCACCAGGGGGCGGAATCGGTTCACCCCTCCACTTT.

This clonotype was observed a handful of times. This clone may be a read error of a much larger clone one base away. The rearrangement joins TRBV11-2 to TRBJ1-1; no firm D call. Germline V gives CDR1 SGHAT, CDR2 FQNNGV. The CDR3 length is 17 residues. With 1 base removed from V and 2 bases from J, the gap between germline ends came to 17 bases. Here the CDR3 DNA reads TGTGCCAGCAGCTTAGGATATTACAGAGGACCTAACACTGAAGCTTTCTTT. Translated: CASSLGYYRGPNTEAFF.

This clonotype was seen ten or more times. The chain is built from TRBV29-1 and TRBJ1-1, with 7 bases that match TRBD1. Germline CDR1 reads SQVTM; CDR2 reads ANQGSEA. The V gene end was trimmed by 5 bases and the J gene end by 2 bases; junction bases not matched to a gene: 11. The CDR3 loop spans 15 amino acids. The CDR3 nucleotides read TGCAGCGTTCCAGGGGGGGGGGTCGGTAACACTGAAGCTTTCTTT. It codes for CSVPGGGVGNTEAFF.

The rearrangement links TRBV29-1 to TRBJ1-2; weak D call: TRBD1 (5 bases). The CDR3 is 12 amino acids. Deletions cut 3 bases from V and 3 bases from J, with 8 bases between. Germline-derived CDR1 and CDR2 are SQVTM and ANQGSEA. CDR3 protein: CSVDQGDYGYTF. The CDR3, as DNA: TGCAGCGTTGACCAGGGAGACTATGGCTACACCTTC.

The sample holds many counts of this clonotype. The rearrangement links TRBV7-2 to TRBJ1-2, with a weak D call TRBD1 (5 bases). The germline CDR1 and CDR2 sequences are SGHTA and FQGNSA. The CDR3 has 15 residues. The ends were cut back, 1 base at V and 1 base at J, with 10 bases in the middle. CDR3 nucleotide sequence: TGTGCCAGCAGCTTAGATCGGGGCTATAACTATGGCTACACCTTC. Its protein is CASSLDRGYNYGYTF.

J is TRBJ2-5 and V is TRBV19; possible D gene TRBD2, 5 bases. V was clipped by 2 bases and J by 5 bases, with 15 bases between them. Germline CDR1 and CDR2: LNHDA and SQIVND (reference sequence). The CDR3 consists of 15 residues. DNA of the CDR3: TGTGCCAGTAGTATAAGTCGGGGTTGGGATGAGACCCAGTACTTC. It codes for CASSISRGWDETQYF.